The source of this T cell receptor (beta chain) is a study of immune evolution from preneoplasia to lung adenocarcinoma. Trimming removed 2 bases at V and 4 bases at J, with 10 bases between. This CDR3 spans 14 amino acids. CDR1 and CDR2 from the germline V gene are SGHNT and YYREEE (reference sequence). This clone has only a few counts. This table comes from immunoSEQ multiplex PCR, and its TCRdb copy is limited to in-frame clones, with some not included. The data show more than 9,500 clones, more than 70% seen once. The sample was FFPE tissue from an adenomatous hyperplasia lung lesion. Subset given: atypical adenomatous hyperplasia (AAH), lung preneoplasia. This sequence originates from a person between 50 and 69 years old with lung adenocarcinoma. The chain links TRBV5-4 to TRBJ2-1; maybe TRBD2 (6 bases). As DNA, the CDR3 is TGTGCCAGCAGCTTAGCGGGCCCATACAATGAGCAGTTCTTC. Amino acids: CASSLAGPYNEQFF.